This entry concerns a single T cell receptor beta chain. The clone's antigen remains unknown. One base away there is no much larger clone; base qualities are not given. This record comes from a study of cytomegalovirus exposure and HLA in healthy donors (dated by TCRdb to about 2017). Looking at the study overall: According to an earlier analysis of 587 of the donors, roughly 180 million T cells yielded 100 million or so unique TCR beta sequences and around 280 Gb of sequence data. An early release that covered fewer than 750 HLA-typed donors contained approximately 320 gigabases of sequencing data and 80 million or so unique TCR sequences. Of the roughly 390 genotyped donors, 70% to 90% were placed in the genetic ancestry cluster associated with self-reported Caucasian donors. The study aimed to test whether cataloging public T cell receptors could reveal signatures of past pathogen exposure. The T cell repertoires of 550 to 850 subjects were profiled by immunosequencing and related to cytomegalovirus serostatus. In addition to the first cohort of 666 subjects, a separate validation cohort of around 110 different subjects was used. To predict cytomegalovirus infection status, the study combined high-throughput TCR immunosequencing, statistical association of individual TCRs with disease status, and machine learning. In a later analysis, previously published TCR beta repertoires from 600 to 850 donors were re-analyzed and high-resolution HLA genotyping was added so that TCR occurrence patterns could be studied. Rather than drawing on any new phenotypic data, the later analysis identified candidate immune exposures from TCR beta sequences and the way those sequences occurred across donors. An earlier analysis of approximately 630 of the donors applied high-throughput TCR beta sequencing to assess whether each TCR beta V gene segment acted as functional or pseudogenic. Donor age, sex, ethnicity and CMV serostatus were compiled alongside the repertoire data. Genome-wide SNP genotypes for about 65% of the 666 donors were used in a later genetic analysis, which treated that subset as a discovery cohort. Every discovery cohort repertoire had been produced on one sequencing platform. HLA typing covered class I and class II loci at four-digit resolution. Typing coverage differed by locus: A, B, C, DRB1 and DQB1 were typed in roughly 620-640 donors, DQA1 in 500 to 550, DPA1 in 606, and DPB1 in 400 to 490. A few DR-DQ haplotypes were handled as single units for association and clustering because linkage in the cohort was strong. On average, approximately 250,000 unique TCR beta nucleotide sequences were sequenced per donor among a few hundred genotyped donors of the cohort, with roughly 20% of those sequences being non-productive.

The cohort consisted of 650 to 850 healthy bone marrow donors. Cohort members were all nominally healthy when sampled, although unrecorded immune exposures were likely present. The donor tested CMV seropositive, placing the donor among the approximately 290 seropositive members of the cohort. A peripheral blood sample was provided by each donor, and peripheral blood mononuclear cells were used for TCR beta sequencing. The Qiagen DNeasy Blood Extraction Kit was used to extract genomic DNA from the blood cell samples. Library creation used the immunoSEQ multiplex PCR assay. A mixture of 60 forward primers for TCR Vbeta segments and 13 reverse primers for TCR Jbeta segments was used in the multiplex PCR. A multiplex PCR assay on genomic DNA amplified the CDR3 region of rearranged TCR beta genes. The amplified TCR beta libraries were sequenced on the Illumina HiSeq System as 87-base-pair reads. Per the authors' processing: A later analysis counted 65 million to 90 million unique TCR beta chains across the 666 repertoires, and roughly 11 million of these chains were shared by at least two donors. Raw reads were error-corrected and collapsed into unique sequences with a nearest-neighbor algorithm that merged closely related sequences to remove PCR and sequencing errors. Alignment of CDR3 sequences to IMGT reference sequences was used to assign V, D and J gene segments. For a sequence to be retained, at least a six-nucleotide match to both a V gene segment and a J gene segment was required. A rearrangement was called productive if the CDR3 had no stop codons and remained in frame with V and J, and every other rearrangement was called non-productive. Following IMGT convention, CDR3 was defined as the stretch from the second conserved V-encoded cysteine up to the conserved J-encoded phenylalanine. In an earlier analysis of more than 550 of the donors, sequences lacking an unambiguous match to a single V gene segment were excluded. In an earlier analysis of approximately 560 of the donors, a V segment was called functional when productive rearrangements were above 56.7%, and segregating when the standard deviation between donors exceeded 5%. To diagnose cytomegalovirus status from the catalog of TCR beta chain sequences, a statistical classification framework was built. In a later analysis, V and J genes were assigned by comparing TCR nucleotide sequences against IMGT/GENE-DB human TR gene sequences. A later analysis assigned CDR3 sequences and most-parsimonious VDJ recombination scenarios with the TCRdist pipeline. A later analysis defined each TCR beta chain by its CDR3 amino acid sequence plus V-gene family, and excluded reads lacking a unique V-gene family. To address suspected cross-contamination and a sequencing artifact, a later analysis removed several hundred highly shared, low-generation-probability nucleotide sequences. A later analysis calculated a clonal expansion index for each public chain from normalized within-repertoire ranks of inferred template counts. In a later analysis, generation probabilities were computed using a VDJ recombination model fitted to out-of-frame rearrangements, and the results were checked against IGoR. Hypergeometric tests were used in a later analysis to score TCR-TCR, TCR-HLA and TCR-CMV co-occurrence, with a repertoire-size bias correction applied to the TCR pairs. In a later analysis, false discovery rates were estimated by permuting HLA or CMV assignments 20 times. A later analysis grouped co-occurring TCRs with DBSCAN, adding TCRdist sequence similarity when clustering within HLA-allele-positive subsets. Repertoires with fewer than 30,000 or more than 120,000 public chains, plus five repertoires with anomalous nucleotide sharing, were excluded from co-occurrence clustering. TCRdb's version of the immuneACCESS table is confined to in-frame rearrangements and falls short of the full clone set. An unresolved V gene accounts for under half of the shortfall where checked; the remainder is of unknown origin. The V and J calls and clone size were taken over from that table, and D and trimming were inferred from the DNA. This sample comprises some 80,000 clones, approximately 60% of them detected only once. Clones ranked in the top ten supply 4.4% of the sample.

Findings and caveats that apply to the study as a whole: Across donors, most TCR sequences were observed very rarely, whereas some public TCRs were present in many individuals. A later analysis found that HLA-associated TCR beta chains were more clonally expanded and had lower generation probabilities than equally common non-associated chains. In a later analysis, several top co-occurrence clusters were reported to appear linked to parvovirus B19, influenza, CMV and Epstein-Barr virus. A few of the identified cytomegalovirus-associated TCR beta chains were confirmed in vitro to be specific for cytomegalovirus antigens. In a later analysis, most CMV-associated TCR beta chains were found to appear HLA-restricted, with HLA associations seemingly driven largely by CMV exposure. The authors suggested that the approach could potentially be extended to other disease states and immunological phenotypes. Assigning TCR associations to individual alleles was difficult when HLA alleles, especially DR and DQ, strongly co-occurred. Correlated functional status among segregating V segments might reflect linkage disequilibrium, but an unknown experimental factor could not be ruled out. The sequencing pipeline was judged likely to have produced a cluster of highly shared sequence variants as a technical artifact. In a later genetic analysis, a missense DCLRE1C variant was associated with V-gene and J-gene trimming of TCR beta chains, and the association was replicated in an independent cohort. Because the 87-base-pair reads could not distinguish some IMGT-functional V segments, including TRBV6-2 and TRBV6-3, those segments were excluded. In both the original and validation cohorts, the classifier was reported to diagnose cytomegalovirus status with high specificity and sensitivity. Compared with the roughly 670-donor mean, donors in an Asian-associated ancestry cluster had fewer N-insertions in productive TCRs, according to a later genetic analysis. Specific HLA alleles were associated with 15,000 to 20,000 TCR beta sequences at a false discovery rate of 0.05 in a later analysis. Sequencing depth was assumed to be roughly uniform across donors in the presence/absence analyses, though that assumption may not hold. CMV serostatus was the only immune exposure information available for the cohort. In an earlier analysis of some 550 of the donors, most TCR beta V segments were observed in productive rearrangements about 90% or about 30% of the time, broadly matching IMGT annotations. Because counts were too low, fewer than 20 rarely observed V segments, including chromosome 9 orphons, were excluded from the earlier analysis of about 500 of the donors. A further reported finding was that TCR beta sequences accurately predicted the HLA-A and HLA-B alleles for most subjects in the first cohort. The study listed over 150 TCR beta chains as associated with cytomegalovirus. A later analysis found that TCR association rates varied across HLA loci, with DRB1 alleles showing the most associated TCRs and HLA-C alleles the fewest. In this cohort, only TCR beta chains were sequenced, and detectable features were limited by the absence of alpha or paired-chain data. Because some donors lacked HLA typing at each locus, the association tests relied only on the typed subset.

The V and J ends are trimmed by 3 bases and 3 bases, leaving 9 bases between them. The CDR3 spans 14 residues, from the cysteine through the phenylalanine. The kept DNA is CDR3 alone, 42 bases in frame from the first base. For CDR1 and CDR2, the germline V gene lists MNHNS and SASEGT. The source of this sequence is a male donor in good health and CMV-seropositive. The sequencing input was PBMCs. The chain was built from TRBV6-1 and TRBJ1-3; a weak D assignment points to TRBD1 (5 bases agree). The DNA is TGTGCCAGCAGTGAGGGGGGAAATGGAAACACCATATATTTT. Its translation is CASSEGGNGNTIYF.